The present T cell receptor (beta chain) was sequenced within a study of blood T cell repertoires in COVID-19. In the study overall: Italy, Spain and the United States were the sources of the convalescent and acute COVID-19 samples.

Clones were sequenced by immunoSEQ multiplex PCR, and TCRdb holds only the in-frame ones, with some missing. Of 230,000 or so clones in the sample, around 89% were seen once. The germline gives CDR1 MNHNS, CDR2 SASEGT. CDR3 size: 13 residues. Trimming removed 3 bases at V and 7 bases at J, with 12 bases between. The specimen sequenced was PBMCs or T cells enriched from blood (not recorded which). This clonotype was obtained from a woman aged 40 to 50 with acute COVID-19. The V and J genes are TRBV6-1 and TRBJ1-1; possibly TRBD1 for D (5 bases). The CDR3, as DNA: TGTGCCAGCAGTGAGGGGGGAGAGGGTGAAGCTTTCTTT. Translation: CASSEGGEGEAFF.